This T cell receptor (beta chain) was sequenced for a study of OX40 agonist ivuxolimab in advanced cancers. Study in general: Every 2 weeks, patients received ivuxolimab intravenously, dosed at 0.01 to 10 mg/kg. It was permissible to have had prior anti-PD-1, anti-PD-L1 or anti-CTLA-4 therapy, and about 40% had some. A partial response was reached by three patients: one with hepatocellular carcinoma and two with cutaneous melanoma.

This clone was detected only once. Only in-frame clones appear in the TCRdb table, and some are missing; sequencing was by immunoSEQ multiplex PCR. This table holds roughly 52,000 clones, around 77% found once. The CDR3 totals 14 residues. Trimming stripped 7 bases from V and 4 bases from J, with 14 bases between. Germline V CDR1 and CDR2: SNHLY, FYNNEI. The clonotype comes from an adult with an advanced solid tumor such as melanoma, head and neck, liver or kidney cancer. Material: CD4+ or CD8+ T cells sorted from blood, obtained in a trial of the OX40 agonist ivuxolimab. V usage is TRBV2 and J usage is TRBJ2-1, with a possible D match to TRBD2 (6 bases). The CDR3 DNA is TGTGCCAGCACTGGCGCGGGACGGTACAATGAGCAGTTCTTC. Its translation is CASTGAGRYNEQFF.